These 13 T cell receptor beta chains came from one sample sequenced in a study of T cells in Graves' hyperthyroidism and ophthalmopathy. Amplified regions were TCR beta CDR3 sequences from RNA transcripts. A first-round RT-PCR of the TCR CDR3 used the HTBI primer set. TCRdb re-called the multiplex PCR reads through MiXCR, storing one row per CDR3 protein. The sample has about 46,000 distinct CDR3 sequences, around 48% seen once; the top ten hold 30% to 40%. The sample taken for sequencing was peripheral blood or thyroid tissue (not recorded which). These receptor sequences come from a woman aged 45-65 years with Graves' hyperthyroidism.

The chain combines TRBV10-3 with TRBJ2-5; possible D gene TRBD1, 6 bases. Germline-derived CDR1 and CDR2 are ENHRY and SYGVKD. V gave up 4 bases and J gave up 2 bases, with 14 bases separating them. This CDR3 is built from 15 residues. The CDR3 loop reads CAISAQGRRQETQYF. CDR3 nucleotide sequence: TGTGCCATCAGTGCGCAGGGGAGACGGCAAGAGACCCAGTACTTC.

The CDR3 DNA follows: TGCAGTGCTAGGCCCAGGGGGCACGAGCAGTACTTC. It specifies CSARPRGHEQYF. This rearrangement joins TRBV20-1 to TRBJ2-7; 8 positions match TRBD1. Germline trimming cut 3 bases from V and 5 bases from J; bases unmatched to any gene: 3. The CDR3 extends over 12 amino acids. Germline loops: CDR1 DFQATT, CDR2 SNEGSKA (reference sequence).

The gene calls are TRBV11-1 and TRBJ2-7; 13 bases are a match to TRBD2. Germline values: CDR1 SGHAT, CDR2 FQDESV (reference sequence). After removal of 4 bases from V and 2 bases from J, the junction contained 2 bases not matched to a gene. The CDR3 contains 15 residues. This CDR3 is CASSSGLAGTYEQYF. In DNA form, the CDR3 reads TGTGCCAGCAGCTCGGGACTAGCGGGGACCTACGAGCAGTACTTC.

The sample holds one count of this clonotype. The chain employs TRBV6-1 and TRBJ1-1; D is unclear. The CDR3 contains 14 residues. Germline-derived CDR1 and CDR2 are MNHNS and SASEGT. With 8 bases removed from V and 3 bases from J, the gap between germline ends came to 16 bases. CDR3 sequence reads: CASFTWAVDTEAFF. CDR3 DNA: TGTGCCAGCTTTACTTGGGCGGTGGACACTGAAGCTTTCTTT.

As for this clonotype: Relative to the germline gene, one junction end is altered; a read error may explain this. This rearrangement joins TRBV11-2 to TRBJ2-6; 7 nucleotides agree with TRBD2. The germline V gene has CDR1 SGHAT and CDR2 FQNNGV. The CDR3 is 18 amino acids. CDR3 nucleotides: TGTGCCGGCAGCTTGGGGGGGGAGTATCTATCTGGGGCCAACGTCCTGACTTTC. Amino acid sequence: CAGSLGGEYLSGANVLTF.

This clonotype has at least ten counts. This chain links TRBV25-1 with TRBJ2-3, with D maybe TRBD1 (6 bases). This CDR3 has 15 residues. From germline, CDR1 is MGHDK and CDR2 SYGVNS. Trimming pared 2 bases from V and 2 bases from J, leaving 11 bases between. As DNA, the CDR3 is TGTGCCAGCAGTGAAGATAAGGGGGTCACAGATACGCAGTATTTT. Residues: CASSEDKGVTDTQYF. Looking up the rest from reference TRBV25-1 and TRBJ2-3 gives the full variable domain: EADIYQTPRYLVIGTGKKITLECSQTMGHDKMYWYQQDPGMELHLIHYSYGVNSTEKGDLSSESTVSRIRTEHFPLTLESARPSHTSQYLCASSEDKGVTDTQYFGPGTRLTVL.

Ten or more counts support this clonotype. V gene TRBV19 combines with J gene TRBJ2-2; the D gene is possibly TRBD2 (5 bases). Germline assignment: CDR1 LNHDA and CDR2 SQIVND (reference sequence). Trimming took off 4 bases at V and 1 base at J, with 10 bases between the two ends. CDR3 length equals 15 residues. CDR3 bases: TGTGCCAGTAGTACCGGGGTTCAGAACACCGGGGAGCTGTTTTTT. This encodes CASSTGVQNTGELFF.

About this clonotype itself: It may be a read error: a sequence one base away is much more abundant. V usage is TRBV7-6 and J usage is TRBJ2-7; D is unclear. Deletions cut 8 bases from V and 6 bases from J, with 11 bases between. This CDR3 is built from 11 residues. Germline CDR1 is SGHVS and CDR2 is FNYEAQ. The CDR3 sequence is CASSPPCEQYF. As DNA, the CDR3 is TGTGCCAGCTCACCACCCTGCGAGCAGTACTTC.

The V gene is TRBV10-3, the J gene TRBJ2-2, with a tentative D call TRBD2 (6 bases). The germline V gene encodes CDR1 ENHRY and CDR2 SYGVKD. The CDR3 is 13 residues long. V lost 8 bases, J lost 7 bases, and 14 bases lay in between. CDR3 protein: CAIGGRAGGELFF. The CDR3 coding sequence is TGTGCCATCGGTGGACGAGCGGGCGGGGAGCTGTTTTTT.

This clonotype has a handful of counts. This clone may be a read error of a much larger clone one base away. This rearrangement joins TRBV20-1 to TRBJ2-2; 10 positions agree with TRBD2. This CDR3 has 14 amino acids. In germline, CDR1 is DFQATT, CDR2 SNEGSKA (reference sequence). CDR3 bases: TGCAGTGCTCTAGCGGGAGTCGGCACCGGGGAGCTGCTTTTT. Its protein product is CSALAGVGTGELLF.

The chain uses TRBV20-1 and TRBJ2-3, with TRBD2 identical over 8 bases. V dropped 3 bases and J dropped 2; count of bases not matched to a gene: 10. The germline gives CDR1 DFQATT, CDR2 SNEGSKA (reference sequence). The CDR3 loop spans 16 amino acids. CDR3 sequence reads: CSASGSLAGLTDTQYF. The CDR3 DNA reads TGCAGTGCTAGCGGATCTCTAGCGGGCCTCACAGATACGCAGTATTTT.

This clonotype came up many times. The genes are TRBV7-9 and TRBJ2-7; 7 nucleotides match TRBD1. This CDR3 comprises 13 residues. Germline assignment: CDR1 SEHNR and CDR2 FQNEAQ (reference sequence). Trimming took 1 base from V and 7 from J; bases not matched to a gene: 4. CDR3 in DNA: TGTGCCAGCAGCTTAGGAGCAGGGGGTGAGCAGTACTTC. Translation: CASSLGAGGEQYF.

This clonotype was picked up many times. In nucleotides, the CDR3 is TGCGCCAGCAGCCAATCAAATGAAAAACTGTTTTTT. This gives the protein CASSQSNEKLFF. The rearrangement links TRBV10-2 to TRBJ1-4; D gene ambiguous. Trimming took off 6 bases at V and 5 bases at J, with 7 bases between the two ends. The CDR3 runs to 12 residues. The germline gives CDR1 WSHSY, CDR2 SAAADI.